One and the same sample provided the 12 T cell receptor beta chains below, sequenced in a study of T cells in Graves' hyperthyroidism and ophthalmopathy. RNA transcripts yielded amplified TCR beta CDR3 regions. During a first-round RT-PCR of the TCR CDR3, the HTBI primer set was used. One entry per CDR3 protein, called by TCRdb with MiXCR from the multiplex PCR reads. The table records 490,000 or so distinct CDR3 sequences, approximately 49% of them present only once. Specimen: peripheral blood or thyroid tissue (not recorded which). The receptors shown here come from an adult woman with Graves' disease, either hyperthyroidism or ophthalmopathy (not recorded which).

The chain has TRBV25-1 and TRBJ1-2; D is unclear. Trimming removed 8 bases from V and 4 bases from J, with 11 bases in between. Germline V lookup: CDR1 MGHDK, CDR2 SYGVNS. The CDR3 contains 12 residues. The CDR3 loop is CASYDGLYGYTF. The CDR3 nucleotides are TGTGCCAGCTATGACGGACTCTATGGCTACACCTTC.

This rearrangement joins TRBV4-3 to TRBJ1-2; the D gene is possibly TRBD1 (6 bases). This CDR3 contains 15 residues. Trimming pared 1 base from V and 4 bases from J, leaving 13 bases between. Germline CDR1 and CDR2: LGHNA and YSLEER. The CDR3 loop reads CASSQGRTVTYGYTF. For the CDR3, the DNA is TGCGCCAGCAGCCAAGGCAGGACAGTTACCTATGGCTACACCTTC.

The DNA for the CDR3 is TGCAGTGCTAGAGTTCTAGCGGGGGACCCCTACAATGAGCAGTTCTTC. Its protein product is CSARVLAGDPYNEQFF. The rearrangement joins TRBV20-1 to TRBJ2-1, with TRBD2 matching 10 bases. Germline loops: CDR1 DFQATT, CDR2 SNEGSKA (reference sequence). This CDR3 has 16 residues. Trimming removed 1 base from V and 2 bases from J; junction bases left unmatched: 5.

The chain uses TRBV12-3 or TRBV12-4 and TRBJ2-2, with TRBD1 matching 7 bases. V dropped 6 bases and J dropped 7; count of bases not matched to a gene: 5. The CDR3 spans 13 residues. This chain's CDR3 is CASSLQGLGELFF. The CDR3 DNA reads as TGTGCCAGCAGCTTACAGGGGCTCGGGGAGCTGTTTTTT.

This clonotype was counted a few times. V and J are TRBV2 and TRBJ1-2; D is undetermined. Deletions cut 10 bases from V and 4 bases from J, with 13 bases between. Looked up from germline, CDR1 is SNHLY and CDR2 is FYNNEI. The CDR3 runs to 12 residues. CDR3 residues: CATLERTYGYTF. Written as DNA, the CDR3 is TGTGCCACCTTGGAGAGGACCTATGGCTACACCTTC.

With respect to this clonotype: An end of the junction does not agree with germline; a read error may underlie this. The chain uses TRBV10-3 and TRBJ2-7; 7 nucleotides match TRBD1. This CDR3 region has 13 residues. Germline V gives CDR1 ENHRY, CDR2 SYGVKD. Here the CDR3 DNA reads TGTGCCGTCAGGGACAGACAGGAATCCGGGCAGTACTTC. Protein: CAVRDRQESGQYF.

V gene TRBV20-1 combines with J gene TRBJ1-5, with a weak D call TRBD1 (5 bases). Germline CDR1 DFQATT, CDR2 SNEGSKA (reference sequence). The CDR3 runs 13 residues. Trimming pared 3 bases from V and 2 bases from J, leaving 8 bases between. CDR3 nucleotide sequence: TGCAGTGCTAGGTCGGGGGGCAATCAGCCCCAGCATTTT. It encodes CSARSGGNQPQHF.

CDR3: CASTLGGVQETQHF. Written as DNA, the CDR3 is TGTGCCAGCACCCTTGGGGGGGTACAAGAGACCCAGCATTTT. The genes are TRBV11-2 and TRBJ1-5; a possible D gene is TRBD1 (5 bases). Trimming removed 7 bases from V and 11 bases from J, with 21 bases in between. Germline-derived CDR1 and CDR2 are SGHAT and FQNNGV. The CDR3 spans 14 residues.

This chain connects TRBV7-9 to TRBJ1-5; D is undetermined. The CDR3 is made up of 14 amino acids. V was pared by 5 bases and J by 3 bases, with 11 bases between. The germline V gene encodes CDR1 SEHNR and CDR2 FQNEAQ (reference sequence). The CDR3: CASSPGPYNQPQHF. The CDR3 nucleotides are TGTGCCAGCAGCCCTGGGCCATACAATCAGCCCCAGCATTTT.

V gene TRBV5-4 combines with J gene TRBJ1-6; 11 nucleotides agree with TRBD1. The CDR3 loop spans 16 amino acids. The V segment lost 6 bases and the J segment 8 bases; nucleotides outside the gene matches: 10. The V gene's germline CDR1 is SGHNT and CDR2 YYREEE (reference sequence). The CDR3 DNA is TGTGCCAGCAACCGAAGGGACAGGGGGAGTTATTCACCCCTCCACTTT. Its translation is CASNRRDRGSYSPLHF. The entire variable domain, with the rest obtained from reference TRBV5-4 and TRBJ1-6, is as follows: ETGVTQSPTHLIKTRGQQVTLRCSSQSGHNTVSWYQQALGQGPQFIFQYYREEENGRGNFPPRFSGLQFPNYSSELNVNALELDDSALYLCASNRRDRGSYSPLHFGNGTRLTVT.

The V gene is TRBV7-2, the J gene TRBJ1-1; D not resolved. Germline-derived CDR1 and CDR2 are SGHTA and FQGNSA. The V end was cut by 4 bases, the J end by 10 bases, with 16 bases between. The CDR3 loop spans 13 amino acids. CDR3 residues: CASSSHGGYSAFF. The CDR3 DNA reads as TGTGCCAGCAGCTCCCACGGTGGTTACTCAGCTTTCTTT.

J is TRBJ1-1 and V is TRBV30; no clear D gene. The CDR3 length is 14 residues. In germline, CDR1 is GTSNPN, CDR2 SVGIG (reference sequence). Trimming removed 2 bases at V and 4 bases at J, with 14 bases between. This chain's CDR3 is CAWSLSLKGTEAFF. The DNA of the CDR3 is TGTGCCTGGAGTCTGTCGTTGAAGGGCACTGAAGCTTTCTTT.